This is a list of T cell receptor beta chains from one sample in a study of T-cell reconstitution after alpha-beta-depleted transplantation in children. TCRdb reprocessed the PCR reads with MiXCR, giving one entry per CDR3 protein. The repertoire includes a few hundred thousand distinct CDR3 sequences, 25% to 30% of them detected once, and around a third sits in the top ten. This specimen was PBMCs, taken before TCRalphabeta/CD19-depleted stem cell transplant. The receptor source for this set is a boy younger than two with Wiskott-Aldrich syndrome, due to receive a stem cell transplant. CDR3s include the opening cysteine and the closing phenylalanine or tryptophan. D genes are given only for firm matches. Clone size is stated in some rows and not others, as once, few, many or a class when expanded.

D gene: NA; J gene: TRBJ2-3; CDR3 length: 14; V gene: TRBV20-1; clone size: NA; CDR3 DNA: TGCAGTGCTAGTCCGCACTTTAACACAGATACGCAGTATTTT; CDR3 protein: CSASPHFNTDTQYF
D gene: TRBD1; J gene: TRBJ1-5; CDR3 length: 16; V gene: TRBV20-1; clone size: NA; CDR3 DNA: TGCAGTGCAGCCCCGGGACAGGGCTTCAGGAATCAGCCCCAGCATTTT; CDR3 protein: CSAAPGQGFRNQPQHF
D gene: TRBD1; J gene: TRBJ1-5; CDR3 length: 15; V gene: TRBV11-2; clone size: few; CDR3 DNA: TGTGCCAGCAGCCCGGGACAGGGGAAGGGTCAGCCCCAGCATTTT; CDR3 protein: CASSPGQGKGQPQHF
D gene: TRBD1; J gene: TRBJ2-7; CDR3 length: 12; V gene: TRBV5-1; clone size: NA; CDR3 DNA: TGCGCCAGCAGCGTGGACAGGGACGAGCAGTACTTC; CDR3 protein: CASSVDRDEQYF
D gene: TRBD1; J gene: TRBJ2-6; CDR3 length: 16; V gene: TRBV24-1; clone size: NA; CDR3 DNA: TGTGCCACCAGTGAAGGACAGGGGTCCGGGGCCAACGTCCTGACTTTC; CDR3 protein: CATSEGQGSGANVLTF
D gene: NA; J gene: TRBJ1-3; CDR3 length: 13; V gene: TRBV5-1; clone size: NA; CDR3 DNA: TGCGCCAGCAGCGTGGACTTCCAAAACACCATATATTTT; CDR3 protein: CASSVDFQNTIYF
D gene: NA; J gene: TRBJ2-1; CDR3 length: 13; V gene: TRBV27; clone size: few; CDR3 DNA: TGTGCCAGCAGTCAAAGACGCACAGATGAGCAGTTCTTC; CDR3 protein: CASSQRRTDEQFF
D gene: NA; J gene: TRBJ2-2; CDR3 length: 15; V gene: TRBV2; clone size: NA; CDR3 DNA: TGTGCCAGCAGTGAAACCAGCGCCCCGGGCGGGGAGCTGTTTTTT; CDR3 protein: CASSETSAPGGELFF
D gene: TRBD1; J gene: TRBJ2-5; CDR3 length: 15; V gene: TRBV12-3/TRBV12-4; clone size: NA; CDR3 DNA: TGTGCCAGCAGTCTGGGACAGGGAATGATAGAGACCCAGTACTTC; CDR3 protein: CASSLGQGMIETQYF
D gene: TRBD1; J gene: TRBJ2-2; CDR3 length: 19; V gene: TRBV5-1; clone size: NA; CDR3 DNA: TGCGCCAGCAGCTTGGGTTTTAGGGACAGAGACTGGAACACCGGGGAGCTGTTTTTT; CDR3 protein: CASSLGFRDRDWNTGELFF
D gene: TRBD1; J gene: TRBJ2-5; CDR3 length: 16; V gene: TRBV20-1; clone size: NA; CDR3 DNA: TGCTGTGCTAGAGACCAGGGACAGGGCTTCCAAGAGACCCAGTACTTC; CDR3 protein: CCARDQGQGFQETQYF
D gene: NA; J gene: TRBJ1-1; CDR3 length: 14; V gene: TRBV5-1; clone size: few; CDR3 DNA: TGCGCCAGCAGGAAGGGGGGGCAGAACACTGAAGCTTTCTTT; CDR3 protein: CASRKGGQNTEAFF
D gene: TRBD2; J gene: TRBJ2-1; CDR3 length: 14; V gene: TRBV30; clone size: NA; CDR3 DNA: TGTGCCTGGATTCTAGCGGGAGCACACAATGAGCAGTTCTTC; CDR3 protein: CAWILAGAHNEQFF
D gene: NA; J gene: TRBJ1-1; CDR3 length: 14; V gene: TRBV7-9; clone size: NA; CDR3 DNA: TGTGCCAGCAGCTTAAATAGAGGGAAGACTGAAGCTTTCTTT; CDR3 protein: CASSLNRGKTEAFF
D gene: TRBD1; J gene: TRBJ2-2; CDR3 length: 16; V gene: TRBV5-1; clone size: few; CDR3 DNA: TGCGCCAGCAGCTTCGATGGGACAGGGAGGGCCGGGGAGCTGTTTTTT; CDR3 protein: CASSFDGTGRAGELFF
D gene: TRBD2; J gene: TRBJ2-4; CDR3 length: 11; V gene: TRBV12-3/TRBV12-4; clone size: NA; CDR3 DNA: TGTGCCAGCAGTCCGAGGACTAGTCTGTACTTC; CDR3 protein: CASSPRTSLYF
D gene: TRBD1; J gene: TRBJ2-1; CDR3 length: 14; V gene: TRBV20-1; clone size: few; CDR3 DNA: TGCAGTGCAGGCAACAGGGGGCGCAACAATGAGCAGTTCTTC; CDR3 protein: CSAGNRGRNNEQFF
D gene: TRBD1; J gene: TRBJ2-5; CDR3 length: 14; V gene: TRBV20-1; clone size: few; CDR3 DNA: TGCAGTGCTCCGCGACAGGGGACGGTCGAGACCCAGTACTTC; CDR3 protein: CSAPRQGTVETQYF
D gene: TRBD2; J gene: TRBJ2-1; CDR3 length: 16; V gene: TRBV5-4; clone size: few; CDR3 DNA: TGTGCCAGCAGCTCATTTAGCGGGAGGGCCCGGGCTGAGCAGTTCTTC; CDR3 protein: CASSSFSGRARAEQFF
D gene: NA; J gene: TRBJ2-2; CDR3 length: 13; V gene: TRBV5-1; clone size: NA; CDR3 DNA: TGCGCCAGCAGCCGGGCGGTCACCGGGGAGCTGTTTTTT; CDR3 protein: CASSRAVTGELFF
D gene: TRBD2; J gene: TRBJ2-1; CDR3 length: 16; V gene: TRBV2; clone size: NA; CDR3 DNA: TGTGCCAGCAGGGAAGGACCTAGCGGGAGGTGGAGTGAGCAGTTCTTC; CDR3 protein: CASREGPSGRWSEQFF
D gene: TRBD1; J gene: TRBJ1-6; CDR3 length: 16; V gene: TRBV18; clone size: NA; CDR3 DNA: TGTGCCAGCTCACCGGGACCCGACAGGGCCAATTCACCCCTCCACTTT; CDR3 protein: CASSPGPDRANSPLHF
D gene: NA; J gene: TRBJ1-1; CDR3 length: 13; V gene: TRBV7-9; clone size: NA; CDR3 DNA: TGTGCCAGCAGGGGGGAGGGGAGTACTGAAGCTTTCTTT; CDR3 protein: CASRGEGSTEAFF
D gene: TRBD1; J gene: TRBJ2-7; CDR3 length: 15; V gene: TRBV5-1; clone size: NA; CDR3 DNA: TGCGCCAGCAGCGCACCGGGACAGGCGGTGTACGAGCAGTACTTC; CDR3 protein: CASSAPGQAVYEQYF
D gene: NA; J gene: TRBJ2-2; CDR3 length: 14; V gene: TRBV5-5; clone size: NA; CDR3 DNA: TGTGCCAGCAGCTCGGGACATCTCACCGGGGAGCTGTTTTTT; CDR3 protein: CASSSGHLTGELFF
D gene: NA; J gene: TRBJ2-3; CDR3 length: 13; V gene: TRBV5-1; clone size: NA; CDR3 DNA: TGCGCCAGCAGCCGTGGAGGGCCAGATACGCAGTATTTT; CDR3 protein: CASSRGGPDTQYF